The 23 T cell receptor beta chains below come from one sample, sequenced in a study of blood T cell repertoires in COVID-19. Here immunoSEQ multiplex PCR was the method, and the copy in TCRdb shows in-frame clones only, minus some. The data hold approximately 290,000 clones, with more than 85% observed a single time. Sequencing input: peripheral blood. Receptor source: a man aged 30-40 years with acute or convalescent COVID-19.

This clone was found a few times. J is TRBJ1-5 and V is TRBV2; D is ambiguous. The length of the CDR3 is 14 residues. V was pared by 3 bases and J by 0 bases, with 6 bases between. Germline V gene data show CDR1 as SNHLY and CDR2 as FYNNEI. CDR3 DNA: TGTGCCAGCAGTGATTACAGTAGCAATCAGCCCCAGCATTTT. Amino acids: CASSDYSSNQPQHF.

J is TRBJ2-1 and V is TRBV24-1; TRBD1 might be the D (5 bases). CDR3 length equals 16 residues. The V end was cut by 2 bases, the J end by 6 bases, with 16 bases between. Germline V lookup: CDR1 KGHDR, CDR2 SFDVKD. CDR3 nucleotide sequence: TGTGCCACCAGTGATTCCCAGGGCCCGGTCCTCAATGAGCAGTTCTTC. It translates to CATSDSQGPVLNEQFF.

The chain uses TRBV6-5 and TRBJ2-7, with D perhaps matching TRBD2 (7 bases). The CDR3 extends over 13 amino acids. Germline CDR1 and CDR2: MNHEY and SVGAGI. The ends were cut back, 8 bases at V and 4 bases at J, with 15 bases in the middle. This chain's CDR3 is CASSWGRGYEQYF. The DNA of the CDR3 is TGTGCCAGCTCTTGGGGGCGGGGGTACGAGCAGTACTTC.

The chain couples TRBV28 to TRBJ1-4; D may be TRBD1 (6 bases). The germline CDR1 and CDR2 sequences are MDHEN and SYDVKM. The CDR3 is 14 amino acids. Trimming removed 5 bases from V and 8 bases from J, with 15 bases in between. Here the CDR3 reads CASSLQGPEEKLFF. The CDR3 coding sequence is TGTGCCAGCAGTCTTCAGGGGCCGGAGGAAAAACTGTTTTTT. The variable domain in full, completed from reference TRBV28 and TRBJ1-4, reads DVKVTQSSRYLVKRTGEKVFLECVQDMDHENMFWYRQDPGLGLRLIYFSYDVKMKEKGDIPEGYSVSREKKERFSLILESASTNQTSMYLCASSLQGPEEKLFFGSGTQLSVL.

This chain links TRBV7-9 with TRBJ2-2; possible D gene TRBD2, 5 bases. CDR3 length equals 12 residues. Trimming shortened V by 3 bases and J by 8 bases, and 7 bases separated the two germline ends. Germline CDR1 reads SEHNR; CDR2 reads FQNEAQ (reference sequence). The CDR3 sequence: CASSFGLGELFF. The DNA for the CDR3 is TGTGCCAGCAGCTTTGGACTGGGGGAGCTGTTTTTT.

This chain joins TRBV19 and TRBJ2-7; D perhaps matches TRBD1 (5 bases). Trimming took 5 bases from V and 5 from J, leaving 13 bases between them. This CDR3 has 13 amino acids. Germline V gives CDR1 LNHDA, CDR2 SQIVND (reference sequence). The CDR3 DNA is TGTGCCAGTAGTTATCAGGGATACCACGAGCAGTACTTC. It is translated as CASSYQGYHEQYF.

The rearrangement links TRBV28 to TRBJ2-6, with 7 bases aligning to TRBD2. J was trimmed by 1 base and V by 6 bases; bases with no gene match: 6. There are 16 residues in the CDR3. Per germline, CDR1 MDHEN and CDR2 SYDVKM. This CDR3 reads CASRPSSGSGANVLTF. CDR3 nucleotide sequence: TGTGCCAGCAGACCCTCTAGCGGATCTGGGGCCAACGTCCTGACTTTC. Full variable domain (missing parts from reference TRBV28 and TRBJ2-6): DVKVTQSSRYLVKRTGEKVFLECVQDMDHENMFWYRQDPGLGLRLIYFSYDVKMKEKGDIPEGYSVSREKKERFSLILESASTNQTSMYLCASRPSSGSGANVLTFGAGSRLTVL.

This clone was seen a single time. Here the CDR3 DNA reads TGTGCCAGCAGCTTGTCAAGGGGCTATGGAAACACCATATATTTT. Translating it yields CASSLSRGYGNTIYF. The gene calls are TRBV5-5 and TRBJ1-3, with a possible D match to TRBD1 (5 bases). The CDR3 consists of 15 residues. Trimming removed 1 base from V and 3 bases from J, with 11 bases in between. In germline, CDR1 is SGHKS, CDR2 YYEKEE (reference sequence).

The chain carries TRBV30 and TRBJ1-6; D is unresolved. Germline CDR1 is GTSNPN and CDR2 is SVGIG (reference sequence). Trimming cost V 0 bases and J 10 bases, with 10 bases left between them. This CDR3 has 13 amino acids. CDR3 sequence (DNA): TGTGCCTGGAGTGTGAACACCGTCTCACCCCTCCACTTT. It yields the protein CAWSVNTVSPLHF.

The chain links TRBV6-4 to TRBJ1-1, with D possibly matching TRBD1 (6 bases). V was clipped by 4 bases and J by 4 bases, with 16 bases between them. Germline CDR1 is MRHNA and CDR2 is SNTAGT. The CDR3 totals 15 residues. The CDR3: CASSATGPGRTEAFF. The CDR3 DNA sequence: TGTGCCAGCAGTGCCACAGGGCCTGGGCGCACTGAAGCTTTCTTT.

The chain recombines TRBV6-2 or TRBV6-3 with TRBJ1-2, with 7 positions matching TRBD1. This CDR3 comprises 14 residues. Trimming at V came to 4 bases and at J to 5 bases, leaving 7 bases not matched to a gene. Germline CDR1 is MNHEY and CDR2 is SVGEGT. In DNA, the CDR3 is TGTGCCAGCAGTTCCCGCGGGACAGTTTATGGCTACACCTTC. It codes for CASSSRGTVYGYTF.

The DNA for the CDR3 is TGTGCCAGCTCACCCGTAGCCGGAACCCTACTGTGGAAACTGTTTTTT. Amino acid sequence: CASSPVAGTLLWKLFF. The V gene is TRBV18, the J gene TRBJ1-4; D is ambiguous. The V gene's germline CDR1 is KGHSH and CDR2 LQKENI. V was clipped by 3 bases and J by 11 bases, with 22 bases between them. The CDR3 length is 16 residues.

Comments on this clone: Compared with germline, one end of the junction differs, possibly owing to a read error. CDR3 sequence: CASSIMTGGLLF. DNA of the CDR3: TGTGCCAGTAGTATTATGACAGGGGGCTTACTATTT. The J gene is TRBJ1-1, the V gene TRBV19, with 10 bases lining up with TRBD1. Germline V gene data show CDR1 as LNHDA and CDR2 as SQIVND (reference sequence). The CDR3 loop spans 12 amino acids. Full variable domain (missing parts from reference TRBV19 and TRBJ1-1): DGGITQSPKYLFRKEGQNVTLSCEQNLNHDAMYWYRQDPGQGLRLIYYSQIVNDFQKGDIAEGYSVSREKKESFPLTVTSAQKNPTAFYLCASSIMTGGLLFGQGTRLTVV.

CDR3 sequence (DNA): TGTGCCAGCTCACCCCTACTGACAGCTAACCCCTCTGGAAACACCATATATTTT. Translation gives CASSPLLTANPSGNTIYF. The genes are TRBV18 and TRBJ1-3; weak D call: TRBD1 (5 bases). The V gene's germline CDR1 is KGHSH and CDR2 LQKENI. This CDR3 is built from 18 residues. Trimming removed 3 bases from V and 0 bases from J, with 18 bases in between.

V gene TRBV14 combines with J gene TRBJ2-1, with 9 bases matching TRBD2. With V trimmed by 2 bases and J by 7 bases, 9 bases remained unmatched. The V gene's germline CDR1 is SGHDN and CDR2 FVKESK. This CDR3 spans 16 amino acids. CDR3 DNA sequence: TGTGCCAGCAGCCAAATGGAGACTAGCGGAGGGAATGAGCAGTTCTTC. Translation: CASSQMETSGGNEQFF.

This chain connects TRBV5-8 to TRBJ1-4; 10 bases align to TRBD1. This CDR3 has 16 residues. V lost 2 bases, J lost 0 bases, and 1 base stayed unmatched. Germline V CDR1 and CDR2: SGHTS, YDEGEE. The CDR3 spells CASSFGTGATNEKLFF. The CDR3 nucleotides read TGTGCCAGCAGCTTTGGGACAGGGGCAACTAATGAAAAACTGTTTTTT. The variable domain in full, with the rest retrieved from reference TRBV5-8 and TRBJ1-4, is EAGVTQSPTHLIKTRGQQATLRCSPISGHTSVYWYQQALGLGLQFLLWYDEGEERNRGNFPPRFSGRQFPNYSSELNVNALELEDSALYLCASSFGTGATNEKLFFGSGTQLSVL.

V usage is TRBV24-1 and J usage is TRBJ2-2; D possibly corresponds to TRBD1 (5 bases). CDR1 is KGHDR, CDR2 SFDVKD, per germline. Trimming left V 3 bases short and J 1 base short, with 17 bases between. This CDR3 has 18 amino acids. CDR3 in DNA: TGTGCCACCAGTGATGTCCAAGGGGCCCTAGGGAACACCGGGGAGCTGTTTTTT. Translation: CATSDVQGALGNTGELFF.

This chain joins TRBV15 and TRBJ2-7; 7 bases fit TRBD1. Trimming removed 8 bases from V and 3 bases from J; junction bases left unmatched: 7. Germline CDR1 is LNHNV and CDR2 is YYDKDF (reference sequence). This CDR3 has 13 residues. This CDR3 is CATEGGELYEQYF. CDR3 nucleotide sequence: TGTGCCACCGAAGGGGGCGAGCTCTACGAGCAGTACTTC.

The chain has TRBV28 and TRBJ1-6; no clear D. The CDR3 loop spans 15 amino acids. V shed 7 bases and J shed 9 bases, with 19 bases lying between them. Germline CDR1 MDHEN, CDR2 SYDVKM. CDR3 DNA: TGTGCCAGCATTCACGAGACGGTCGAGGGTTCACCCCTCCACTTT. The encoded protein is CASIHETVEGSPLHF.

The V call is TRBV5-4, the J call TRBJ2-4; weak D call: TRBD2 (6 bases). Germline CDR1 reads SGHNT; CDR2 reads YYREEE (reference sequence). This CDR3 contains 13 residues. V was cut by 7 bases and J by 8 bases, with 16 bases left in between. CDR3 amino acids: CASRERAGDIQYF. Here the CDR3 DNA reads TGTGCCAGCCGGGAGCGGGCTGGGGACATTCAGTACTTC.

The chain links TRBV27 to TRBJ2-2, with a weak D call TRBD1 (7 bases). Trimming took 3 bases from V and 4 from J, leaving 18 bases between them. The germline CDR1 and CDR2 sequences are MNHEY and SMNVEV (reference sequence). The CDR3 spans 17 residues. The CDR3 here is CASSLRQGGTGTGELFF. The CDR3 nucleotides read TGTGCCAGCAGTTTGAGACAGGGAGGTACGGGCACCGGGGAGCTGTTTTTT.

V is TRBV10-3 and J is TRBJ1-5, with TRBD1 as a possible D gene (5 bases). Trimming took 4 bases from V and 5 from J, leaving 12 bases between them. The CDR3 sequence is 14 residues long. CDR1 and CDR2 from the germline V gene are ENHRY and SYGVKD. DNA of the CDR3: TGTGCCATCAGTGGGGCAGGGCCACATCAGCCCCAGCATTTT. It translates to CAISGAGPHQPQHF.

This clone was counted a single time. V is TRBV5-6 and J is TRBJ1-5; unclear D gene. Germline-derived CDR1 and CDR2 are SGHDT and YYEEEE. V shed 0 bases and J shed 9 bases, with 10 bases lying between them. The CDR3 consists of 13 residues. CDR3 coding DNA: TGTGCCAGCAGCTTGGACCGAGCAGGGCCCCAGCATTTT. Protein: CASSLDRAGPQHF.